A selection of T cell receptor beta chains follows, all from one sample in a study of cytomegalovirus exposure and HLA in healthy donors. Sequencing was performed with immunoSEQ multiplex PCR; in TCRdb, only in-frame clones are kept and a portion is missing. The sample lists about 130,000 clones, about 74% occurring once. What was sequenced was PBMCs. The origin of the receptors is a woman aged 45 to 65 in good health and CMV-seropositive. Each CDR3 is given with its conserved first and last residue. The D gene is left open where the match is weak. The size of a clone is reported for some rows only, either as once, few or many, or as a class for expanded clones.

j_call: TRBJ1-2
v_call: TRBV5-5
clone_size: -
d_call: -
cdr3_aa: CASSLLLSEGNYGYTF
cdr3_nt: TGTGCCAGCAGCTTACTTCTATCCGAGGGTAACTATGGCTACACCTTC

j_call: TRBJ1-2
v_call: TRBV9
clone_size: few
d_call: -
cdr3_aa: CASNQQGYDGYTF
cdr3_nt: TGTGCCAGCAACCAACAGGGTTACGATGGCTACACCTTC

j_call: TRBJ2-3
v_call: TRBV7-2
clone_size: few
d_call: TRBD1
cdr3_aa: CASSSDRATDTQYF
cdr3_nt: TGTGCCAGCAGCTCGGACAGGGCAACAGATACGCAGTATTTT

j_call: TRBJ2-7
v_call: TRBV4-2
clone_size: -
d_call: TRBD1
cdr3_aa: CASSQGSQGQGVYEQYF
cdr3_nt: TGTGCCAGCAGCCAAGGATCCCAGGGACAGGGGGTCTACGAGCAGTACTTC

j_call: TRBJ2-5
v_call: TRBV4-1
clone_size: once
d_call: -
cdr3_aa: CASSQGGGYQETQYF
cdr3_nt: TGCGCCAGCAGCCAAGGTGGCGGTTACCAAGAGACCCAGTACTTC

j_call: TRBJ2-1
v_call: TRBV10-1
clone_size: -
d_call: TRBD1
cdr3_aa: CASVRWGQPYNEQFF
cdr3_nt: TGCGCCAGCGTACGGTGGGGACAGCCTTACAATGAGCAGTTCTTC

j_call: TRBJ2-7
v_call: TRBV4-2
clone_size: -
d_call: TRBD1
cdr3_aa: CASSQAWTGEGYEQYF
cdr3_nt: TGTGCCAGCAGCCAAGCATGGACAGGGGAAGGGTACGAGCAGTACTTC

j_call: TRBJ1-1
v_call: TRBV7-8
clone_size: -
d_call: TRBD1
cdr3_aa: CASRLDRGTEAFF
cdr3_nt: TGTGCCAGCAGACTAGACAGGGGCACTGAAGCTTTCTTT

j_call: TRBJ2-1
v_call: TRBV18
clone_size: -
d_call: TRBD1
cdr3_aa: CASSLPSGGNEQFF
cdr3_nt: TGTGCCAGCTCACTACCCTCAGGGGGTAATGAGCAGTTCTTC

j_call: TRBJ1-2
v_call: TRBV7-2
clone_size: few
d_call: -
cdr3_aa: CASSLVGGNNYGYTF
cdr3_nt: TGTGCCAGCAGCCTTGTCGGGGGGAATAACTATGGCTACACCTTC

j_call: TRBJ1-2
v_call: TRBV7-2
clone_size: -
d_call: TRBD1
cdr3_aa: CASSLSSGQGGHYGYTF
cdr3_nt: TGTGCCAGCAGCTTATCTTCTGGACAGGGAGGGCACTATGGCTACACCTTC

j_call: TRBJ2-7
v_call: TRBV7-9
clone_size: -
d_call: -
cdr3_aa: CASSPEGTFYEQYF
cdr3_nt: TGTGCCAGCAGCCCCGAGGGGACATTCTACGAGCAGTACTTC

j_call: TRBJ1-2
v_call: TRBV28
clone_size: -
d_call: -
cdr3_aa: CASTKGRGTGNYGYTF
cdr3_nt: TGTGCCAGCACCAAGGGGAGGGGTACAGGGAACTATGGCTACACCTTC

j_call: TRBJ2-3
v_call: TRBV15
clone_size: -
d_call: -
cdr3_aa: CATSSFRGISTDTQYF
cdr3_nt: TGTGCCACCAGCAGCTTCAGGGGAATTAGCACAGATACGCAGTATTTT

j_call: TRBJ2-3
v_call: TRBV2
clone_size: once
d_call: -
cdr3_aa: CASGSTDTQYF
cdr3_nt: TGTGCCTCAGGGAGCACAGATACGCAGTATTTT

j_call: TRBJ2-6
v_call: TRBV7-2
clone_size: -
d_call: -
cdr3_aa: CASSLRLSGANVLTF
cdr3_nt: TGTGCCAGCAGTCTACGTCTGTCTGGGGCCAACGTCCTGACTTTC

j_call: TRBJ2-4
v_call: TRBV5-4
clone_size: -
d_call: -
cdr3_aa: CASSRVGRAKNIQYF
cdr3_nt: TGTGCCAGCAGCCGGGTTGGTAGGGCCAAAAACATTCAGTACTTC

j_call: TRBJ2-1
v_call: TRBV4-3
clone_size: -
d_call: TRBD2
cdr3_aa: CASSQVGTSGGDNEQFF
cdr3_nt: TGCGCCAGCAGCCAGGTTGGGACTAGCGGGGGGGACAATGAGCAGTTCTTC

j_call: TRBJ2-7
v_call: TRBV11-3
clone_size: -
d_call: -
cdr3_aa: CASSPGRGLYEQYF
cdr3_nt: TGTGCCAGCAGCCCCGGGAGAGGTCTCTACGAGCAGTACTTC

j_call: TRBJ2-7
v_call: TRBV28
clone_size: -
d_call: TRBD1
cdr3_aa: CASKGQGDPYEQYF
cdr3_nt: TGTGCCAGCAAGGGACAGGGCGACCCTTACGAGCAGTACTTC

j_call: TRBJ2-3
v_call: TRBV19
clone_size: once
d_call: TRBD1
cdr3_aa: CASSRDRVTDTQYF
cdr3_nt: TGTGCCAGTAGTCGGGACAGGGTCACAGATACGCAGTATTTT

j_call: TRBJ1-2
v_call: TRBV30
clone_size: -
d_call: TRBD1
cdr3_aa: CAWRLQGADGYTF
cdr3_nt: TGTGCCTGGAGACTACAGGGGGCAGACGGCTACACCTTC

j_call: TRBJ1-5
v_call: TRBV7-9
clone_size: -
d_call: TRBD1
cdr3_aa: CASSQGQGSQPQHF
cdr3_nt: TGTGCCAGCAGCCAGGGACAGGGAAGTCAGCCCCAGCATTTT

j_call: TRBJ2-5
v_call: TRBV5-4
clone_size: once
d_call: TRBD2
cdr3_aa: CASSLVNSGEAQYF
cdr3_nt: TGTGCCAGCAGCTTGGTCAATAGCGGGGAGGCCCAGTACTTC

j_call: TRBJ2-7
v_call: TRBV5-1
clone_size: once
d_call: -
cdr3_aa: CATPPRCAYEQYF
cdr3_nt: TGCGCCACCCCGCCCAGGTGCGCCTACGAGCAGTACTTC

j_call: TRBJ1-2
v_call: TRBV7-2
clone_size: -
d_call: TRBD1
cdr3_aa: CASSASRDRVGSYTF
cdr3_nt: TGTGCCAGCAGCGCGAGTCGCGACAGGGTGGGTAGCTACACCTTC

j_call: TRBJ2-1
v_call: TRBV13
clone_size: -
d_call: -
cdr3_aa: CASSLDGESSYNEQFF
cdr3_nt: TGTGCCAGCAGCTTAGACGGAGAGAGCTCCTACAATGAGCAGTTCTTC

j_call: TRBJ2-5
v_call: TRBV7-2
clone_size: once
d_call: -
cdr3_aa: CASSLLETQYF
cdr3_nt: TGTGCCAGCAGCCTCTTGGAGACCCAGTACTTC

j_call: TRBJ2-1
v_call: TRBV6-6
clone_size: -
d_call: -
cdr3_aa: CASSGTYNEQFF
cdr3_nt: TGTGCCAGCAGTGGGACTTACAATGAGCAGTTCTTC

j_call: TRBJ1-2
v_call: TRBV9
clone_size: -
d_call: -
cdr3_aa: CASSVGSLGEGYTF
cdr3_nt: TGTGCCAGCAGCGTGGGTTCCTTAGGAGAAGGCTACACCTTC

j_call: TRBJ1-5
v_call: TRBV10-1
clone_size: -
d_call: -
cdr3_aa: CASSSTGSDQPQHF
cdr3_nt: TGCGCCAGCAGTAGTACAGGGAGCGATCAGCCCCAGCATTTT

j_call: TRBJ2-7
v_call: TRBV7-3
clone_size: -
d_call: TRBD2
cdr3_aa: CASSISGGTPDYEQYF
cdr3_nt: TGTGCCAGCAGCATAAGCGGGGGGACTCCTGATTACGAGCAGTACTTC

j_call: TRBJ2-7
v_call: TRBV7-8
clone_size: -
d_call: -
cdr3_aa: CASTFSDRAGWEQYF
cdr3_nt: TGTGCCAGTACCTTTAGCGACAGGGCGGGGTGGGAGCAGTACTTC

j_call: TRBJ1-1
v_call: TRBV18
clone_size: -
d_call: TRBD1
cdr3_aa: CASSLGGPEAFF
cdr3_nt: TGTGCCAGCTCCCTAGGGGGCCCTGAAGCTTTCTTT

j_call: TRBJ2-5
v_call: TRBV7-9
clone_size: few
d_call: TRBD2
cdr3_aa: CAIDSGGAKTQYF
cdr3_nt: TGTGCCATTGATAGCGGGGGGGCCAAGACCCAGTACTTC

j_call: TRBJ1-2
v_call: TRBV28
clone_size: -
d_call: -
cdr3_aa: CASSLAQHNYGYTF
cdr3_nt: TGTGCCAGCAGTTTAGCACAGCATAACTATGGCTACACCTTC

j_call: TRBJ1-4
v_call: TRBV19
clone_size: -
d_call: -
cdr3_aa: CASSRLSTTNEKLFF
cdr3_nt: TGTGCCAGTAGTAGGCTGTCGACAACTAATGAAAAACTGTTTTTT

j_call: TRBJ1-2
v_call: TRBV6-6
clone_size: once
d_call: TRBD1
cdr3_aa: CASKDREVDGYTF
cdr3_nt: TGTGCCAGCAAGGACAGGGAGGTGGATGGCTACACCTTC

j_call: TRBJ1-5
v_call: TRBV6-1
clone_size: -
d_call: -
cdr3_aa: CASMQGTNQPQHF
cdr3_nt: TGTGCCAGCATGCAGGGGACAAATCAGCCCCAGCATTTT

j_call: TRBJ1-3
v_call: TRBV7-6
clone_size: -
d_call: -
cdr3_aa: CASSQLPGGGNTIYF
cdr3_nt: TGTGCCAGCAGCCAACTCCCGGGAGGGGGAAACACCATATATTTT

j_call: TRBJ2-3
v_call: TRBV5-1
clone_size: -
d_call: -
cdr3_aa: CASSKGVGGADTQYF
cdr3_nt: TGCGCCAGCAGCAAAGGCGTCGGAGGGGCAGATACGCAGTATTTT

j_call: TRBJ1-1
v_call: TRBV7-3
clone_size: once
d_call: -
cdr3_aa: CASSLKAGGLQLHTEAFF
cdr3_nt: TGTGCCAGCAGCTTAAAGGCGGGGGGGTTACAACTCCACACTGAAGCTTTCTTT

j_call: TRBJ2-3
v_call: TRBV9
clone_size: -
d_call: TRBD2
cdr3_aa: CASNRAGGSTDTQYF
cdr3_nt: TGTGCCAGCAACAGAGCGGGGGGGAGCACAGATACGCAGTATTTT

j_call: TRBJ1-6
v_call: TRBV5-6
clone_size: -
d_call: -
cdr3_aa: CASSYRVPPLHF
cdr3_nt: TGTGCCAGCAGCTACAGGGTCCCACCCCTCCACTTT

j_call: TRBJ2-5
v_call: TRBV5-1
clone_size: -
d_call: TRBD2
cdr3_aa: CASRVLAGSEETQYF
cdr3_nt: TGCGCCAGCAGGGTCTTAGCGGGGTCCGAAGAGACCCAGTACTTC

j_call: TRBJ2-3
v_call: TRBV5-6
clone_size: few
d_call: TRBD2
cdr3_aa: CASSGAGTSGPTDTQYF
cdr3_nt: TGTGCCAGCAGCGGAGCCGGGACTAGCGGGCCAACAGATACGCAGTATTTT

j_call: TRBJ2-1
v_call: TRBV5-1
clone_size: few
d_call: -
cdr3_aa: CASSLGTAGPFYNEQFF
cdr3_nt: TGCGCCAGCAGCTTGGGAACCGCAGGGCCCTTTTACAATGAGCAGTTCTTC

j_call: TRBJ2-5
v_call: TRBV19
clone_size: few
d_call: -
cdr3_aa: CASSTGTQETQYF
cdr3_nt: TGTGCCAGTAGTACCGGGACTCAAGAGACCCAGTACTTC

j_call: TRBJ2-7
v_call: TRBV6-5
clone_size: -
d_call: TRBD1
cdr3_aa: CASSSAGTGRAEQYF
cdr3_nt: TGTGCCAGCAGCTCCGCCGGGACAGGGCGTGCTGAGCAGTACTTC

j_call: TRBJ1-2
v_call: TRBV9
clone_size: -
d_call: -
cdr3_aa: CASGVSVTGLNYGYTF
cdr3_nt: TGTGCCAGCGGCGTATCGGTGACAGGTCTAAACTATGGCTACACCTTC